These 5 T cell receptor beta chains were all obtained from the same sample, sequenced in a study of T cell responses to AZD1222 COVID-19 vaccine listed by TCRdb under 2021. According to the study, the label for this sample's time point signals: baseline before first vaccination. The method was the immunoSEQ multiplex PCR assay. Not all clones reach the TCRdb copy of this immuneACCESS table, which keeps in-frame sequences only. Checked studies attribute under half of the gap to unresolved V genes and leave the rest unexplained. A total of roughly 250,000 clones appear in this sample, just over 90% of them only once. The top ten constitute about 0.5% of the sample. The source was peripheral blood, collected on day 0 of AZD1222 vaccination. The receptors come from an adult in good health.

This clone has only one observation. The chain combines TRBV11-2 with TRBJ2-1; D is possibly TRBD2 (5 bases). The CDR3 contains 15 residues. Per germline, CDR1 SGHAT and CDR2 FQNNGV. Trimming left V 5 bases short and J 7 bases short, with 18 bases between. This chain's CDR3 is CASSLIPGVPNEQFF. CDR3 coding DNA: TGTGCCAGCAGCCTCATTCCCGGGGTCCCAAATGAGCAGTTCTTC.

V and J are TRBV6-5 and TRBJ1-1; tentatively, D is TRBD1 (6 bases). The length of the CDR3 is 15 residues. The germline V gene has CDR1 MNHEY and CDR2 SVGAGI. Deletions cut 5 bases from V and 1 base from J, with 14 bases between. This CDR3 is CASSHSGHSNTEAFF. In DNA, the CDR3 is TGTGCCAGCAGTCATTCGGGACATTCGAACACTGAAGCTTTCTTT.

The chain uses TRBV6-2 or TRBV6-3 and TRBJ1-4; a weak D match, TRBD1 (5 bases). Germline CDR1 is MNHEY and CDR2 is SVGEGT. The germline V and J ends were trimmed by 4 bases and 8 bases, with 14 bases remaining between them. This CDR3 comprises 14 residues. The CDR3 DNA is TGTGCCAGCAGTTCCTGGGACCGGAACGAAAAACTGTTTTTT. Amino acids: CASSSWDRNEKLFF.

V is TRBV28 and J is TRBJ1-5; tentatively, D is TRBD1 (5 bases). The CDR3 spans 17 residues. V was trimmed by 3 bases and J by 0 bases, leaving 15 bases between them. Germline V gene sequence: CDR1 MDHEN, CDR2 SYDVKM. Here the CDR3 reads CASSFGQGKNSNQPQHF. The CDR3 coding sequence is TGTGCCAGCAGTTTTGGGCAGGGCAAGAATAGCAATCAGCCCCAGCATTTT.

The chain recombines TRBV6-5 with TRBJ2-2; D is uncertain. From germline, CDR1 is MNHEY and CDR2 SVGAGI. The CDR3 extends over 16 amino acids. V lost 0 bases and J lost 4, with 12 bases in between. The CDR3 coding sequence is TGTGCCAGCAGTTACTCGCGTAGATCTACCACCGGGGAGCTGTTTTTT. Its protein product is CASSYSRRSTTGELFF.